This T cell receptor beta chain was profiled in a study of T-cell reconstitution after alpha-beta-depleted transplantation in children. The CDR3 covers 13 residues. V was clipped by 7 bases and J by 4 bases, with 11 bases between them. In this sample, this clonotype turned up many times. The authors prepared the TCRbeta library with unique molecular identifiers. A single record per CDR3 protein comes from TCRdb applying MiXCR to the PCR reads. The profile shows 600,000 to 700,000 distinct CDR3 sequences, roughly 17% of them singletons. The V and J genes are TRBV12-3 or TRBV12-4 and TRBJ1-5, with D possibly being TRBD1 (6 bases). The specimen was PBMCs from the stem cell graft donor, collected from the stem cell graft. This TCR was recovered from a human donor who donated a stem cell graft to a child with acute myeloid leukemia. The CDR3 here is CASNTQGNQPQHF. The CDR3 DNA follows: TGTGCCAGCAATACCCAGGGGAATCAGCCCCAGCATTTT.